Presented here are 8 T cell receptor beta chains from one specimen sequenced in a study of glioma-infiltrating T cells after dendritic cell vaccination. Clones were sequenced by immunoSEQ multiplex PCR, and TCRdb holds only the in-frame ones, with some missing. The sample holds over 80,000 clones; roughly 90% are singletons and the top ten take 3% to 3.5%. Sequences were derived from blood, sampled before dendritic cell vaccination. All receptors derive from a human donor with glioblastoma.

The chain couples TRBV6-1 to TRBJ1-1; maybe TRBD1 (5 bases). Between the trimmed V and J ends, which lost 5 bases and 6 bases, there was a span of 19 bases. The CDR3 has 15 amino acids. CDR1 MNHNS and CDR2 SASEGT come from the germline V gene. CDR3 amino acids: CASSSGSGARAEAFF. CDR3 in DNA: TGTGCCAGCAGTTCCGGTAGCGGGGCTCGTGCTGAAGCTTTCTTT.

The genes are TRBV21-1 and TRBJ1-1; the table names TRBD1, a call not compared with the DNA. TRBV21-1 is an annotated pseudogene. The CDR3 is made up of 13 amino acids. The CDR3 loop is CASSKDRGTEAFF. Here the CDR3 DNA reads TGTGCCAGCAGCAAGGACAGGGGCACTGAAGCTTTCTTT.

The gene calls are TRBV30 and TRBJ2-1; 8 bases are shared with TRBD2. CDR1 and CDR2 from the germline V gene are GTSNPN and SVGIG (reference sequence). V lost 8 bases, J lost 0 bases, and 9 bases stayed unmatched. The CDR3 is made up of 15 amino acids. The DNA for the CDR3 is TGTGCCGAGCGACGCGGGGGGAGCTCCTACAATGAGCAGTTCTTC. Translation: CAERRGGSSYNEQFF.

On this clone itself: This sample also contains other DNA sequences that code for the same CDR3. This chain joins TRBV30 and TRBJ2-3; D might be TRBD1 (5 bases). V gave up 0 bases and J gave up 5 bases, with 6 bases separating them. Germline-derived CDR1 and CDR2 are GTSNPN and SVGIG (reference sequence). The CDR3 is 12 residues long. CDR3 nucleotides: TGTGCCTGGAGTGTAACAGGAGATACGCAGTATTTT. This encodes CAWSVTGDTQYF.

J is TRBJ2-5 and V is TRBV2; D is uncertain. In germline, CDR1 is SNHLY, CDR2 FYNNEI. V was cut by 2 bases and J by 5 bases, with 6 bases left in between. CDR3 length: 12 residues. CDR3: CASSELRETQYF. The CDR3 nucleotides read TGTGCCAGCAGTGAACTCCGGGAGACCCAGTACTTC.

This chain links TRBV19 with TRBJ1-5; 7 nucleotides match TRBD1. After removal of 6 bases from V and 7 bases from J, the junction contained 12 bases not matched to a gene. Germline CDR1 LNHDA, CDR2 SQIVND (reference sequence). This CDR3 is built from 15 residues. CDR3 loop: CASRTPGTEGQPQHF. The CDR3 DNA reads TGTGCCAGTAGGACCCCTGGGACAGAGGGCCAGCCCCAGCATTTT. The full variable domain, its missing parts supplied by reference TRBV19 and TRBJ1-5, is DGGITQSPKYLFRKEGQNVTLSCEQNLNHDAMYWYRQDPGQGLRLIYYSQIVNDFQKGDIAEGYSVSREKKESFPLTVTSAQKNPTAFYLCASRTPGTEGQPQHFGDGTRLSIL.

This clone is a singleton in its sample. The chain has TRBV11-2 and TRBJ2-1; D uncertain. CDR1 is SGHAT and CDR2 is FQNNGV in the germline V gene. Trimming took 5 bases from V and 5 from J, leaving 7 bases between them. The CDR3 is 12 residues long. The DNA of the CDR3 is TGTGCCAGCAGCCCCTATGACAATGAGCAGTTCTTC. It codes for CASSPYDNEQFF.

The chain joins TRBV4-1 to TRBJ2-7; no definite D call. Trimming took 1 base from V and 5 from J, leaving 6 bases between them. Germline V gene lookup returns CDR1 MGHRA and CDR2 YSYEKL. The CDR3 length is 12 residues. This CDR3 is CASSQVQNEQYF. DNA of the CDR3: TGCGCCAGCAGCCAAGTTCAGAACGAGCAGTACTTC.